This entry concerns a single T cell receptor beta chain. Germline CDR1 reads SGDLS; CDR2 reads YYNGEE. CDR3 length: 15 amino acids. The trim removed 0 bases at V and 4 bases at J, leaving 2 bases unmatched. This record comes from a study of technical replicates of blood from several donors. Sequenced by immunoSEQ multiplex PCR; TCRdb stores in-frame clones only, minus some. Among tens of thousands of clones listed, roughly 94% were seen once. This TCR came from a human donor in good health. Sequenced: T cells isolated from PBMCs. V gene TRBV9 combines with J gene TRBJ2-2, with 8 bases lining up with TRBD1. DNA of the CDR3: TGTGCCAGCAGCGTAGGGACAGGGTTCACCGGGGAGCTGTTTTTT. Translation: CASSVGTGFTGELFF.